Presented here are 4 T cell receptor beta chains from one specimen sequenced in a study of shared clonotypes between healthy human individuals. CD45RO-negative, CCR7-positively selected cells formed the naive CD8 fraction, excluding terminally differentiated effector memory CD45RA+ cells. The method was immunoSEQ multiplex PCR; TCRdb's version includes in-frame clones alone and lacks a portion of them. The table has roughly 2.1 million clones, roughly 91% seen once; the top ten hold 1.5% to 2%. What was sequenced was naive CD8+ T cells from PBMCs. These receptors originate from a man between 18 and 29 years old in good health. Some clones in this sample may be carry-over from other donors' samples.

This chain connects TRBV5-1 to TRBJ2-1; 14 bases fit TRBD2. The V and J ends lost 4 bases and 8 bases, in that order; junction bases with no gene match: 8. Germline CDR1 and CDR2: SGHRS and YFSETQ. This CDR3 contains 16 residues. In DNA form, the CDR3 reads TGCGCCAGCAGCAAGGGACTAGCGGGAGCGGGCGATGAGCAGTTCTTC. Its translation: CASSKGLAGAGDEQFF. Looking up the rest from reference TRBV5-1 and TRBJ2-1 gives the full variable domain: KAGVTQTPRYLIKTRGQQVTLSCSPISGHRSVSWYQQTPGQGLQFLFEYFSETQRNKGNFPGRFSGRQFSNSRSEMNVSTLELGDSALYLCASSKGLAGAGDEQFFGPGTRLTVL.

The genes are TRBV19 and TRBJ2-5; D perhaps matches TRBD2 (6 bases). Per the germline V gene, CDR1 is LNHDA and CDR2 is SQIVND (reference sequence). Trimming cost V 1 base and J 1 base, with 16 bases left between them. The CDR3 consists of 17 residues. The CDR3 protein is CASSIVETGVGQETQYF. The CDR3 nucleotides read TGTGCCAGTAGTATAGTAGAAACGGGAGTGGGCCAAGAGACCCAGTACTTC.

The chain carries TRBV6-1 and TRBJ2-7, with 12 bases matching TRBD2. Germline V gives CDR1 MNHNS, CDR2 SASEGT. The CDR3 extends over 14 amino acids. V dropped 5 bases and J dropped 4; count of bases not matched to a gene: 3. Here the CDR3 DNA reads TGTGCCAGCAGTCAGGGACTAGCGGGTTACGAGCAGTACTTC. It specifies CASSQGLAGYEQYF.

A remark on this clone: Distinct nucleotide sequences in the sample also encode this CDR3. CDR3 bases: TGTGCCAGCAGCTTTGGACAAAACTACGAGCAGTACTTC. It encodes CASSFGQNYEQYF. The chain uses TRBV5-6 and TRBJ2-7; D is perhaps TRBD1 (5 bases). Trimming took 2 bases from V and 3 from J, leaving 9 bases between them. Germline CDR1 and CDR2: SGHDT and YYEEEE. The CDR3 is made up of 13 amino acids.